This T cell receptor (beta chain) was observed in a study of T cell changes during pregnancy in multiple sclerosis. Germline CDR1 reads SGHVS; CDR2 reads FQNEAQ. This CDR3 has 14 residues. V shed 2 bases, J shed 5 bases, and the junction held 1 base outside the gene matches. Data came from immunoSEQ multiplex PCR; TCRdb stores just in-frame clones and leaves some out. The sample contains roughly 40,000 clones, more than 85% of which appear only once. The specimen comprised CD8+ T cells from peripheral blood mononuclear cells, sampled in the first trimester of pregnancy. The clonotype was recovered from a female donor with multiple sclerosis, enrolled in a pregnancy study. The chain joins TRBV7-8 to TRBJ1-5; TRBD1 agrees at 9 bases. The CDR3 DNA follows: TGTGCCAGCAGCTTATGGACAGGGGATCAGCCCCAGCATTTT. Protein: CASSLWTGDQPQHF.